This entry lists 32 T cell receptor beta chains sequenced from one sample in a study of patients and donors after allogeneic stem cell transplantation. TCRdb analysed the RT-PCR reads with MiXCR anew, one entry per CDR3 protein. The profile shows 90,000 to 120,000 distinct CDR3 sequences, around 38% of them singletons. The sequenced sample consisted of blood, either unsorted or a sorted T cell fraction (not recorded which). Every receptor here comes from a human donor who was either an allogeneic HSCT recipient or a stem cell or donor lymphocyte infusion donor (not recorded which). It is not recorded whose cells these are; they may come from a transplant donor.

V usage is TRBV4-3 and J usage is TRBJ2-7, with a possible D match to TRBD1 (6 bases). This CDR3 region has 14 residues. Germline lookup yields CDR1 LGHNA and CDR2 YSLEER. With 3 bases removed from V and 3 bases from J, the gap between germline ends came to 12 bases. The CDR3 sequence is CASSHARGNYEQYF. CDR3 bases: TGCGCCAGCAGCCACGCCAGGGGAAACTACGAGCAGTACTTC.

J is TRBJ2-7 and V is TRBV20-1; 10 bases line up with TRBD2. Looked up from germline, CDR1 is DFQATT and CDR2 is SNEGSKA (reference sequence). The trim removed 4 bases at V and 2 bases at J, leaving 5 bases unmatched. This CDR3 has 14 residues. The DNA of the CDR3 is TGCAGTGCTACTTCCGGGACTAGCGCCTACGAGCAGTACTTC. It yields the protein CSATSGTSAYEQYF.

This chain connects TRBV20-1 to TRBJ2-7; D is uncertain. The CDR3 consists of 13 residues. Trimming removed 4 bases from V and 1 base from J, with 11 bases in between. The germline V gene has CDR1 DFQATT and CDR2 SNEGSKA (reference sequence). The CDR3 here is CSANLPASYEQYF. The CDR3 region has the DNA TGCAGTGCTAACTTACCGGCATCCTACGAGCAGTACTTC.

In this sample, this clonotype turned up a few times. The chain carries TRBV20-1 and TRBJ1-1; D perhaps matches TRBD1 (5 bases). Trimming took off 5 bases at V and 6 bases at J, with 22 bases between the two ends. The CDR3 sequence is 15 residues long. Germline V lookup: CDR1 DFQATT, CDR2 SNEGSKA (reference sequence). CDR3 DNA sequence: TGCAGTGCTCCAAATAGACGGACAAGGAGGGCTGAAGCTTTCTTT. Protein sequence: CSAPNRRTRRAEAFF.

This clonotype was seen a handful of times. The chain recombines TRBV12-3 or TRBV12-4 with TRBJ2-3; 11 positions match TRBD2. This CDR3 is built from 15 residues. V shed 4 bases and J 4 bases; nucleotides not matched to a gene: 4. The CDR3 region has the DNA TGTGCCAGCAGTTCCCCGGGACTAGCGGCAGATACGCAGTATTTT. Its protein is CASSSPGLAADTQYF.

This clonotype came up a few times. V usage is TRBV20-1 and J usage is TRBJ1-1; D is perhaps TRBD1 (6 bases). Germline V gene lookup returns CDR1 DFQATT and CDR2 SNEGSKA (reference sequence). The germline V and J ends were trimmed by 3 bases and 4 bases, with 12 bases remaining between them. This CDR3 spans 13 amino acids. The CDR3 nucleotides are TGCAGTGCTAGCCGTGACAGGTTCACTGAAGCTTTCTTT. It codes for CSASRDRFTEAFF.

The chain links TRBV6-5 to TRBJ2-3, with D perhaps TRBD2 (6 bases). The V gene's germline CDR1 is MNHEY and CDR2 SVGAGI. Trimming stripped 7 bases from V and 5 bases from J, with 19 bases between. This CDR3 spans 15 amino acids. The CDR3 DNA follows: TGTGCCAGCAAACTAGCCCACGTCGGTGGAGATACGCAGTATTTT. It codes for CASKLAHVGGDTQYF.

The chain combines TRBV20-1 with TRBJ1-6; weak D call: TRBD1 (6 bases). CDR1 and CDR2 from the germline V gene are DFQATT and SNEGSKA (reference sequence). Trimming pared 5 bases from V and 4 bases from J, leaving 18 bases between. There are 16 residues in the CDR3. DNA for the CDR3: TGCAGTGCTCGGACAGCGGTAAACTCGTATAATTCACCCCTCCACTTT. Residues: CSARTAVNSYNSPLHF.

V usage is TRBV29-1 and J usage is TRBJ2-7; 14 bases line up with TRBD2. The germline CDR1 and CDR2 sequences are SQVTM and ANQGSEA. V was clipped by 6 bases and J by 0 bases; unmatched bases: 10. The CDR3 contains 17 residues. CDR3 DNA: TGCAGCGTGGCAGGGACTAGCGGGAGTTTGGGCTCCTACGAGCAGTACTTC. Its translation is CSVAGTSGSLGSYEQYF.

The chain joins TRBV10-3 to TRBJ2-5, with 12 bases fitting TRBD2. The germline CDR1 and CDR2 sequences are ENHRY and SYGVKD. The CDR3 totals 18 residues. The ends lost 3 bases at V and 2 bases at J; junction bases unmatched: 10. The CDR3 DNA reads TGTGCCATCAGTGACCCTAGCGGGAGGGCCCTGGGTCAAGAGACCCAGTACTTC. Translated: CAISDPSGRALGQETQYF.

This clonotype was picked up a small number of times. The V call is TRBV5-1, the J call TRBJ2-7; TRBD2 agrees at 7 bases. With V trimmed by 4 bases and J by 4 bases, 14 bases remained unmatched. The CDR3 has 16 residues. Germline V gene lookup returns CDR1 SGHRS and CDR2 YFSETQ. CDR3 amino acids: CASSQSGLGSQYEQYF. In DNA form, the CDR3 reads TGCGCCAGCAGCCAAAGCGGACTAGGGTCACAATACGAGCAGTACTTC.

The sample holds a few counts of this clonotype. The rearrangement links TRBV5-1 to TRBJ1-3; 10 positions match TRBD1. The J segment lost 0 bases and the V segment lost 0 bases, leaving 9 bases of the junction unmatched. This CDR3 is 19 amino acids long. The germline gives CDR1 SGHRS, CDR2 YFSETQ. CDR3 DNA: TGCGCCAGCAGCTTGGGCCGGGACAGGGGATTCCGCTCTGGAAACACCATATATTTT. It codes for CASSLGRDRGFRSGNTIYF.

The chain combines TRBV6-5 with TRBJ1-3; maybe TRBD1 (5 bases). With 10 bases removed from V and 8 bases from J, the gap between germline ends came to 18 bases. Germline lookup yields CDR1 MNHEY and CDR2 SVGAGI. CDR3 length: 13 amino acids. The CDR3 region has the DNA TGTGCCACCTCACCGGCCAGGGAGGACACCATATATTTT. Its translation is CATSPAREDTIYF.

This clonotype has only a few counts. This chain joins TRBV19 and TRBJ1-2; D unresolved. Trimming stripped 7 bases from V and 5 bases from J, with 14 bases between. The CDR3 is made up of 13 amino acids. The germline V gene has CDR1 LNHDA and CDR2 SQIVND (reference sequence). CDR3 protein: CASKDGPFYGYTF. CDR3 DNA sequence: TGTGCCAGTAAGGATGGGCCATTTTATGGCTACACCTTC.

The chain uses TRBV11-2 and TRBJ2-1, with 10 bases fitting TRBD2. CDR3 length equals 17 residues. Germline V gene sequence: CDR1 SGHAT, CDR2 FQNNGV. J was trimmed by 6 bases and V by 4 bases; bases with no gene match: 12. CDR3 residues: CASSSPRGSGRTNEQFF. In DNA form, the CDR3 reads TGTGCCAGCAGCTCCCCTCGAGGTAGCGGGAGGACCAATGAGCAGTTCTTC.

The V gene is TRBV12-3 or TRBV12-4, the J gene TRBJ1-4; TRBD1 might be the D (5 bases). The V end was cut by 6 bases, the J end by 8 bases, with 16 bases between. The CDR3 covers 14 residues. The CDR3 loop is CASSSPGRGEKLFF. CDR3 nucleotide sequence: TGTGCCAGCAGCTCCCCAGGGCGAGGGGAAAAACTGTTTTTT.

The chain employs TRBV27 and TRBJ2-6, with 9 bases that match TRBD2. From germline, CDR1 is MNHEY and CDR2 SMNVEV (reference sequence). The J segment lost 1 base and the V segment lost 5 bases, leaving 12 bases of the junction unmatched. CDR3 length equals 19 residues. CDR3 DNA sequence: TGTGCCAGCAGTCCTCTCTGGCGAGCGGGAGGTTCTGGGGCCAACGTCCTGACTTTC. Translating gives CASSPLWRAGGSGANVLTF.

This chain links TRBV10-3 with TRBJ1-6; 12 bases align to TRBD1. Germline CDR1 reads ENHRY; CDR2 reads SYGVKD. Germline trimming cut 3 bases from V and 7 bases from J; bases unmatched to any gene: 7. The length of the CDR3 is 17 residues. This CDR3 is CAISDMGQGAANSPLHF. The CDR3 bases are TGTGCCATCAGTGATATGGGACAGGGGGCAGCGAATTCACCCCTCCACTTT.

This clonotype turned up a few times. The chain is built from TRBV12-3 or TRBV12-4 and TRBJ2-4; possible D gene TRBD1, 6 bases. The CDR3 loop spans 14 amino acids. Trimming pared 5 bases from V and 6 bases from J, leaving 14 bases between. The CDR3 DNA follows: TGTGCCAGCAGTCCGGGACAAATGAGAAACATTCAGTACTTC. The encoded protein is CASSPGQMRNIQYF.

J is TRBJ2-7 and V is TRBV6-2 or TRBV6-3, with 7 bases lining up with TRBD2. V lost 0 bases and J lost 3; bases outside the gene matches: 8. The CDR3 has 16 amino acids. Germline loops: CDR1 MNHEY, CDR2 SVGEGT. The CDR3: CASSYSMPSGVYEQYF. CDR3 bases: TGTGCCAGCAGTTACTCGATGCCTAGCGGAGTCTACGAGCAGTACTTC.

The gene calls are TRBV6-2 or TRBV6-3 and TRBJ2-7; the match to TRBD2 covers 7 bases. Germline-derived CDR1 and CDR2 are MNHEY and SVGEGT. CDR3 length equals 17 residues. V was clipped by 6 bases and J by 1 base; unmatched bases: 15. As DNA, the CDR3 is TGTGCCAGCAGCCAACCCAAACTAGCGACTAAATCCTACGAGCAGTACTTC. It codes for CASSQPKLATKSYEQYF.

The chain joins TRBV5-1 to TRBJ2-1; D possibly uses TRBD1 or TRBD2 (5 bases each). The CDR3 consists of 18 residues. Trimming removed 0 bases at V and 0 bases at J, with 16 bases between. The germline V gene encodes CDR1 SGHRS and CDR2 YFSETQ. Here the CDR3 reads CASSLAPGTTVSYNEQFF. In nucleotides, the CDR3 is TGCGCCAGCAGCTTGGCCCCAGGGACGACCGTCTCCTACAATGAGCAGTTCTTC.

This clonotype was counted a few times. Sequence at one end of the junction differs from germline and may be a read error. The chain links TRBV7-7 to TRBJ2-5; D is possibly TRBD1 (7 bases). Germline-derived CDR1 and CDR2 are SSHAT and FNYEAQ (reference sequence). The CDR3 covers 16 residues. The CDR3 is CASSPGDWTGQETQYF. The CDR3, as DNA: TGTGCTAGCAGCCCAGGGGACTGGACAGGCCAGGAGACCCAGTACTTC.

The chain carries TRBV20-1 and TRBJ2-1; maybe TRBD1 (6 bases). Germline V CDR1 and CDR2: DFQATT, SNEGSKA (reference sequence). The CDR3 is made up of 13 amino acids. V was shortened by 6 bases and J by 5 bases, with 14 bases between the two germline ends. The DNA for the CDR3 is TGCAGTGCCCGAACAGGGTACCACAATGAGCAGTTCTTC. Protein product: CSARTGYHNEQFF.

The table lists this clonotype with a few counts. This chain uses TRBV10-3 with TRBJ1-1, with D possibly TRBD1 on 5 matching bases. Germline V gene sequence: CDR1 ENHRY, CDR2 SYGVKD. V was shortened by 0 bases and J by 2 bases, with 16 bases between the two germline ends. There are 17 residues in the CDR3. This chain's CDR3 is CAISESAWGRVNTEAFF. In DNA, the CDR3 is TGTGCCATCAGTGAGTCGGCGTGGGGCAGGGTAAACACTGAAGCTTTCTTT.

This clonotype has more than one count but fewer than ten. Germline is not matched at one junction end, which may reflect a read error. The chain carries TRBV5-1 and TRBJ1-2; TRBD1 matches at 7 bases. Germline assignment: CDR1 SGHRS and CDR2 YFSETQ. This CDR3 has 15 residues. CDR3 region: CASSLLPGQPTLFSF. CDR3 bases: TGCGCCAGCAGCTTGTTGCCGGGACAGCCTACCCTATTTTCCTTC.

The V and J genes are TRBV11-3 and TRBJ1-2, with D unclear. This CDR3 is built from 14 residues. Germline V gene sequence: CDR1 SGHNT, CDR2 YENEEA. The V and J ends lost 3 bases and 7 bases respectively, with 15 bases between them. The CDR3 nucleotides are TGTGCCAGCAGCTTGGACTCCACAGTGCGTGGCTACACCTTC. Residues: CASSLDSTVRGYTF.

Only a few counts were recorded for this clonotype. CDR3 in amino acids: CASSFSGKNTGELFF. The CDR3 DNA reads TGTGCCAGCAGCTTTAGCGGGAAGAACACCGGGGAGCTGTTTTTT. This chain uses TRBV7-9 with TRBJ2-2; 8 nucleotides align to TRBD2. This CDR3 contains 15 residues. J lost 1 base, V lost 3 bases, and 1 base had no gene match. The germline V gene has CDR1 SEHNR and CDR2 FQNEAQ (reference sequence).

This clonotype was recorded a few times. This chain connects TRBV20-1 to TRBJ1-2; 7 nucleotides line up with TRBD1. The J segment lost 5 bases and the V segment lost 6 bases, leaving 12 bases of the junction unmatched. This CDR3 spans 14 amino acids. Germline V gene sequence: CDR1 DFQATT, CDR2 SNEGSKA (reference sequence). CDR3 bases: TGCAGTGCCGATAACCCGGGACAGCCTTATGGCTACACCTTC. Protein sequence: CSADNPGQPYGYTF.

This clonotype showed up many times. The gene calls are TRBV4-3 and TRBJ1-1; maybe TRBD1 (5 bases). The length of the CDR3 is 14 residues. Germline V lookup: CDR1 LGHNA, CDR2 YSLEER. V lost 0 bases and J lost 4, with 9 bases in between. CDR3 sequence (DNA): TGCGCCAGCAGCCAAGATTTTAGGGGCACTGAAGCTTTCTTT. This translates into CASSQDFRGTEAFF.

This sequence joins TRBV30 and TRBJ2-1; 7 bases match TRBD2. The V gene's germline CDR1 is GTSNPN and CDR2 SVGIG (reference sequence). Unmatched junction bases numbered 12, after V lost 0 bases and J lost 7 bases. There are 16 residues in the CDR3. CDR3 amino acids: CAWSVRRFAGGNEQFF. The CDR3 DNA follows: TGTGCCTGGAGTGTAAGGCGTTTCGCCGGGGGGAATGAGCAGTTCTTC.

J is TRBJ2-2 and V is TRBV12-3 or TRBV12-4; TRBD2 matches 9 bases. The CDR3 has 16 residues. V was clipped by 4 bases and J by 6 bases; unmatched bases: 9. CDR3 in DNA: TGTGCCAGCAGTTCCCCGGGACTAGCTTTCCCCGGGGAGCTGTTTTTT. It translates to CASSSPGLAFPGELFF.